This TCR beta chain was sequenced during a study of yellow fever vaccine responses in identical twins. TCRdb itself ran the RT-PCR reads through MiXCR, one entry per CDR3 protein. The sample consists of some 3,500 distinct CDR3 sequences, more than 75% of them appearing once. General study results and limits: The authors reported partly convergent, partly personalized vaccine responses in identical twins.

This clonotype was seen once. Its antigen is as yet unknown. Trimming took 4 bases from V and 3 from J, leaving 6 bases between them. The germline V gene has CDR1 SNHLY and CDR2 FYNNEI. There are 12 residues in the CDR3. The sequence came from a woman aged 18-29 years who received the yellow fever vaccine. The chain joins TRBV2 to TRBJ2-5, with D tentatively TRBD1 (5 bases). Sequencing used T cells from blood (PBMCs), unsorted or a sorted subset (not recorded which), obtained before or after yellow fever vaccination (not recorded which). This CDR3 is CASSGQKETQYF. CDR3 in DNA: TGTGCCAGCAGTGGACAGAAAGAGACCCAGTACTTC.